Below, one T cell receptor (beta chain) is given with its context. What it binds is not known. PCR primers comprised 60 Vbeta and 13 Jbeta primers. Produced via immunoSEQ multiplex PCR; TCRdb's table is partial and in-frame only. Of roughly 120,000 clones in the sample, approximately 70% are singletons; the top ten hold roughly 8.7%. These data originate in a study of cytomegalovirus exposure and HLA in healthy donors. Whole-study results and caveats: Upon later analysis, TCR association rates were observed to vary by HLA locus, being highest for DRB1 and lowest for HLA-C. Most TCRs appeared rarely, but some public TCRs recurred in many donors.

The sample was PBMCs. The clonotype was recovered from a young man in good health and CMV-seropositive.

The chain's CDR3 is CASSSQGRETQYF. The CDR3, as DNA: TGTGCCAGCAGTTCTCAAGGGAGGGAGACCCAGTACTTC. J is TRBJ2-5 and V is TRBV28; D possibly corresponds to TRBD2 (6 bases). Looked up from germline, CDR1 is MDHEN and CDR2 is SYDVKM. The V and J ends lost 4 bases and 5 bases respectively, with 11 bases between them. The CDR3 loop spans 13 amino acids.